This is a list of T cell receptor beta chains from one sample in a study of blood T cell repertoires in COVID-19. The assay was immunoSEQ multiplex PCR, and TCRdb's table has in-frame clones only and misses some. The sample lists 140,000 to 150,000 clones; 85% were seen once. The sample comprised PBMCs or T cells enriched from blood (not recorded which). These receptors originate from a woman aged 35 to 49 who had recovered from COVID-19. The CDR3 runs from the conserved cysteine through the conserved F or W. The D gene is left open where the match is weak. Size values are once, few and many counts, or a class for expanded clones, and some rows have none.

J gene: TRBJ2-5; clone size: -; D gene: TRBD2; V gene: TRBV7-2; CDR3 DNA: TGTGCCAGCAGCTTGCAGCGGGATTTTCAAGAGACCCAGTACTTC; CDR3 protein: CASSLQRDFQETQYF
J gene: TRBJ2-3; clone size: few; D gene: TRBD2; V gene: TRBV18; CDR3 DNA: TGTGCCAGCTCACCACAGCGGGGGGGATCAGATACGCAGTATTTT; CDR3 protein: CASSPQRGGSDTQYF
J gene: TRBJ1-6; clone size: -; D gene: -; V gene: TRBV2; CDR3 DNA: TGTGCCAGCACAGGGGTTTCACCCCTCCACTTT; CDR3 protein: CASTGVSPLHF
J gene: TRBJ2-6; clone size: few; D gene: TRBD2; V gene: TRBV4-2; CDR3 DNA: TGTGCCAGCAGCCGGGCGGGAGGGAGAGGATCTGGGGCCAACGTCCTGACTTTC; CDR3 protein: CASSRAGGRGSGANVLTF
J gene: TRBJ2-7; clone size: -; D gene: -; V gene: TRBV23-1; CDR3 DNA: TGCGCCAGCAGTCGACACCGCGAGCAGTACTTC; CDR3 protein: CASSRHREQYF
J gene: TRBJ2-4; clone size: -; D gene: TRBD2; V gene: TRBV9; CDR3 DNA: TGTGCCAGCAGCGTAGGTAGCGGGGGGGCTACAAACATTCAGTACTTC; CDR3 protein: CASSVGSGGATNIQYF
J gene: TRBJ1-5; clone size: -; D gene: -; V gene: TRBV6-1; CDR3 DNA: TGTGCCAGCAGTGAATACCGGGGAAATCAGCCCCAGCATTTT; CDR3 protein: CASSEYRGNQPQHF
J gene: TRBJ2-7; clone size: -; D gene: -; V gene: TRBV29-1; CDR3 DNA: TGCAGCGGGGCGTTGAGCTCCTACGAGCAGTACTTC; CDR3 protein: CSGALSSYEQYF
J gene: TRBJ2-1; clone size: -; D gene: -; V gene: TRBV19; CDR3 DNA: TGTGCCAGTACCCGACTAGGTTACAATGAGCAGTTCTTC; CDR3 protein: CASTRLGYNEQFF
J gene: TRBJ2-7; clone size: -; D gene: -; V gene: TRBV29-1; CDR3 DNA: TGCAGCGTTGTACTGGGCAGCGGCTACGAGCAGTACTTC; CDR3 protein: CSVVLGSGYEQYF
J gene: TRBJ2-5; clone size: -; D gene: -; V gene: TRBV27; CDR3 DNA: TGTGCCAGCAGTTTATCGATAGGGGGACAAGAGACCCAGTACTTC; CDR3 protein: CASSLSIGGQETQYF
J gene: TRBJ2-3; clone size: -; D gene: -; V gene: TRBV5-1; CDR3 DNA: TGCGCCAGCAGCTTGGAAGGGCGGACTCCACCCGCAGATACGCAGTATTTT; CDR3 protein: CASSLEGRTPPADTQYF
J gene: TRBJ1-5; clone size: medium-sized; D gene: -; V gene: TRBV7-2; CDR3 DNA: TGTGCCAGCAGCTTCGACAGTAGCAATCAGCCCCAGCATTTT; CDR3 protein: CASSFDSSNQPQHF
J gene: TRBJ2-7; clone size: few; D gene: TRBD2; V gene: TRBV12-5; CDR3 DNA: TGTGCTAGTGGTTTGCCACTAGCGGGAGGCTACGAGCAGTACTTC; CDR3 protein: CASGLPLAGGYEQYF
J gene: TRBJ2-3; clone size: once; D gene: -; V gene: TRBV4-1; CDR3 DNA: TGCGCCAGCAGCCAAGATTACGGAGATACGCAGTATTTT; CDR3 protein: CASSQDYGDTQYF
J gene: TRBJ2-1; clone size: -; D gene: -; V gene: TRBV9; CDR3 DNA: TGTGCCAGCAGCGTAGCTGGAGGGGCAGTTTTGAATGAGCAGTTCTTC; CDR3 protein: CASSVAGGAVLNEQFF
J gene: TRBJ1-4; clone size: -; D gene: -; V gene: TRBV20-1; CDR3 DNA: TGCAGTGCTAGTCTCAACAGAGATGAAAAACTGTTTTTT; CDR3 protein: CSASLNRDEKLFF
J gene: TRBJ2-7; clone size: -; D gene: -; V gene: TRBV27; CDR3 DNA: TGTGCCAGCAGTCCCCAGGGTCTGACCTACGAGCAGTACTTC; CDR3 protein: CASSPQGLTYEQYF